This TCR beta chain is from a study of OX40 agonist ivuxolimab in advanced cancers. Background for the entire study: Ivuxolimab was an agonistic, fully human IgG2 monoclonal antibody directed against OX40 (CD134), a costimulatory receptor. Intravenous ivuxolimab was administered to patients every 2 weeks at six dose levels: 0.01, 0.1, 0.3, 1.5, 3 and 10 mg/kg. Of the roughly 51 patients in dose escalation, about 20 had hepatocellular carcinoma, approximately 15 had melanoma, 9 had renal cell carcinoma and 9 had head and neck cancer. In the dose-escalation cohort, 65% to 90% of patients were male, and the mean age was roughly 60 years, with a range of roughly 20 to 79. Prior anti-PD-1, anti-PD-L1 or anti-CTLA-4 therapy was permitted, and checkpoint inhibitors had been received by 30% to 40% of dose-escalation patients. Partial responses occurred in three dose-escalation patients, of whom one had hepatocellular carcinoma and two had cutaneous melanoma. Peripheral TCRbeta sequencing was intended to test whether TCR sequence diversity was altered and clonal T-cell expansion was caused by ivuxolimab. The paper describes the monotherapy dose-escalation part (N of about 52 patients) of the phase I trial of ivuxolimab.

The trial excluded patients who had a history of autoimmune disease or were on systemic immunosuppression. In every dose cohort, peripheral blood was drawn for TCR sequencing at baseline, cycle 4 day 1, and cycle 7 day 1. Samples were obtained from an open-label, multicenter, first-in-human phase I dose-escalation trial of ivuxolimab. Adults with locally advanced or metastatic melanoma, renal cell, hepatocellular, or head and neck squamous cell carcinoma were enrolled in the trial. Before TCR sequencing, CD4+ T cells and CD8+ T cells were sorted from peripheral blood as separate populations. To sequence the TCRbeta CDR3 region, genomic DNA was isolated from the sorted cells. The immunoSEQ Assay was used for sequencing of TCRbeta CDR3 regions. This immuneACCESS table, as held by TCRdb, lists in-frame sequences with V and J called but not all clones. Of the missing ones, under half trace to an unresolved V gene in checked studies; the others have no known cause. Counted in this sample were roughly 58,000 clones; roughly 80% of them appeared once. The ten biggest clones cover approximately 3% of the sample.

As for this clone: This receptor's antigen is unknown. No base quality information exists; no much larger clone differs at one position.

The germline V gene encodes CDR1 GTSNPN and CDR2 SVGIG (reference sequence). Including the terminal cysteine and phenylalanine, the CDR3 comprises 15 residues. The retained sequence is limited to the CDR3, 45 bases, with the frame set at the first base. Trimming removed 4 bases from V and 0 bases from J, leaving 16 bases between the germline ends. Overall results and qualifications from the work: Low levels of normalized T-cell clonal expansion were also shown by some nonresponding patients. Which antigens the clonally expanded peripheral T cells were specific for was not determined. On average, CD8+ T cells showed more expanded clones than CD4+ T cells after ivuxolimab. At doses from 0.1 to 3.0 mg/kg, clonal expansion was seen in both CD4+ and CD8+ blood T cells between baseline and week 6. In the 0.1-3.0 mg/kg groups, partial responders were among the patients with the lowest normalized peripheral clonal expansion, particularly in CD8+ T cells.

The starting material was CD4+ or CD8+ T cells sorted from blood, obtained in a trial of the OX40 agonist ivuxolimab. This TCR came from an adult with an advanced solid tumor such as melanoma, head and neck, liver or kidney cancer. The chain links TRBV30 with TRBJ2-7; the D gene is perhaps TRBD1 or TRBD2, each of them matching over 5 bases. The CDR3 protein sequence reads: CAWKLPGPVSYEQYF. In nucleotide form, the sequence is TGTGCCTGGAAATTACCGGGGCCTGTCTCCTACGAGCAGTACTTC.